These 5 T cell receptor beta chains originate from one sample sequenced in a study of control samples from healthy donors and cancer patients. Using immunoSEQ multiplex PCR, the repertoire was profiled, and TCRdb retains in-frame clones only, with some absent. The sample shows 78,000 or so clones, more than 75% of them seen only once. The sequencing sample was made of blood. These receptors came from a woman between 50 and 59 years old in good health.

This clone occurred once. This sequence joins TRBV29-1 and TRBJ2-7; D not resolved. With 4 bases removed from V and 5 bases from J, the gap between germline ends came to 15 bases. CDR3 size: 13 residues. Germline CDR1 is SQVTM and CDR2 is ANQGSEA. The CDR3 loop reads CSVVSSSAHEQYF. In DNA form, the CDR3 reads TGCAGCGTTGTAAGCAGTAGTGCGCACGAGCAGTACTTC.

The genes are TRBV30 and TRBJ1-4, with D tentatively TRBD1 (5 bases). Trimming shortened V by 3 bases and J by 7 bases, and 18 bases separated the two germline ends. CDR1 is GTSNPN, CDR2 SVGIG, per germline (reference sequence). The CDR3 has 15 amino acids. The CDR3 region has the DNA TGTGCCTGGAGCCTCAGAAGGGCAGGGAGTGAAAAACTGTTTTTT. Translation: CAWSLRRAGSEKLFF.

The chain has TRBV3-1 (or the pseudogene TRBV3-2) and TRBJ2-7; no firm D call. The CDR3 runs 16 residues. The germline gives CDR1 LGHDT, CDR2 YNNKEL (reference sequence). Trimming shortened V by 0 bases and J by 1 base, and 13 bases separated the two germline ends. The CDR3 reads CASSQDVVDGSYEQYF. CDR3 nucleotides: TGTGCCAGCAGCCAAGATGTCGTGGACGGATCCTACGAGCAGTACTTC.

The chain is built from TRBV6-1 and TRBJ2-3; a weak D match, TRBD2 (5 bases). Germline assignment: CDR1 MNHNS and CDR2 SASEGT. Trimming pared 3 bases from V and 0 bases from J, leaving 10 bases between. The CDR3 consists of 15 residues. CDR3 region: CASSEEESSTDTQYF. CDR3 bases: TGTGCCAGCAGTGAGGAGGAAAGCAGCACAGATACGCAGTATTTT.

V gene TRBV10-3 combines with J gene TRBJ2-7, with D possibly being TRBD2 (6 bases). CDR1 is ENHRY and CDR2 is SYGVKD in the germline V gene. V was pared by 5 bases and J by 0 bases, with 14 bases between. This CDR3 spans 15 amino acids. CDR3 nucleotides: TGTGCCATCAGTCCCTTCATGACTAGCTCCTACGAGCAGTACTTC. It specifies CAISPFMTSSYEQYF.